A selection of T cell receptor beta chains follows, all from one sample in a study of early T cells in non-severe SARS-CoV-2 infection. TCRdb used MiXCR to reprocess the 5' RACE reads, holding one entry per CDR3 protein. In the table there are tens of thousands of distinct CDR3 sequences, roughly 15% of which are singletons. Source material: whole blood. The source of these receptors is an adult who was a healthcare worker with PCR-confirmed SARS-CoV-2 infection or an uninfected control (not recorded which). CDR3s include the opening cysteine and the closing phenylalanine or tryptophan. Each record gives: V gene, J gene, D gene, clone size, CDR3 DNA, CDR3 protein. The D gene is left open where the match is weak. Clone size, where shown, is once, few, many, or a class for clones that have expanded.

V gene: TRBV28; J gene: TRBJ2-3; D gene: TRBD2; clone size: many; CDR3 DNA: TGTGCCAGCAGTCCAAGACTAGCGGGGGAGCATACGCAGTATTTT; CDR3 protein: CASSPRLAGEHTQYF
V gene: TRBV5-1; J gene: TRBJ2-3; D gene: -; clone size: -; CDR3 DNA: TGCGCCAGCAGCTTGGACAGACCGGGCACAGATACGCAGTATTTT; CDR3 protein: CASSLDRPGTDTQYF
V gene: TRBV9; J gene: TRBJ2-7; D gene: -; clone size: few; CDR3 DNA: TGTGCCAGCTCAGGGATCTCCCCCTACGAGCAGTACTTC; CDR3 protein: CASSGISPYEQYF
V gene: TRBV7-2; J gene: TRBJ2-1; D gene: -; clone size: -; CDR3 DNA: TGTGCCAGCAGGGGGGTCCTAGCCGCGGGTGAGCAGTTCTTC; CDR3 protein: CASRGVLAAGEQFF
V gene: TRBV18; J gene: TRBJ2-3; D gene: -; clone size: few; CDR3 DNA: TGTGCCAGCTCACGACCGACAGATACGCAGTATTTT; CDR3 protein: CASSRPTDTQYF
V gene: TRBV29-1; J gene: TRBJ2-7; D gene: TRBD1; clone size: -; CDR3 DNA: TGCAGCGCCCAGACAGGGCTCGAGCAGTACTTC; CDR3 protein: CSAQTGLEQYF
V gene: TRBV14; J gene: TRBJ2-1; D gene: TRBD2; clone size: many; CDR3 DNA: TGTGCCAGCAGCCAACTAGCGGGGGTCCTCTACAATGAGCAGTTCTTC; CDR3 protein: CASSQLAGVLYNEQFF
V gene: TRBV19; J gene: TRBJ2-7; D gene: -; clone size: few; CDR3 DNA: TGTGCCAGTAGTCCCACAAAGGGCCCCCCCTACGAGCAGTACTTC; CDR3 protein: CASSPTKGPPYEQYF
V gene: TRBV24-1; J gene: TRBJ1-1; D gene: TRBD1; clone size: -; CDR3 DNA: TGTGCCACCCGGGACAGGGACCACACTGAAGCTTTCTTT; CDR3 protein: CATRDRDHTEAFF
V gene: TRBV6-2/TRBV6-3; J gene: TRBJ2-3; D gene: -; clone size: -; CDR3 DNA: TGTGCCAGCAGCCCGATGGCGACAGATACGCAGTATTTT; CDR3 protein: CASSPMATDTQYF
V gene: TRBV6-5; J gene: TRBJ2-5; D gene: -; clone size: -; CDR3 DNA: TGTGCCAGCAGTTTCGGATACCAAGAGACCCAGTACTTC; CDR3 protein: CASSFGYQETQYF
V gene: TRBV11-3; J gene: TRBJ2-7; D gene: -; clone size: -; CDR3 DNA: TGTGCCAGCAGCTTAGGTCTGGGCAGGGCCGAGCAGTACTTC; CDR3 protein: CASSLGLGRAEQYF
V gene: TRBV28; J gene: TRBJ2-1; D gene: -; clone size: few; CDR3 DNA: TGTGCCAGCAGTACCCCCGTGTCTGAGCAGTTCTTC; CDR3 protein: CASSTPVSEQFF
V gene: TRBV7-9; J gene: TRBJ2-2; D gene: -; clone size: once; CDR3 DNA: TGTGCCAGCAGCTTAGGGGCGACAGACACCGGGGAGCTGTTTTTT; CDR3 protein: CASSLGATDTGELFF
V gene: TRBV6-2/TRBV6-3; J gene: TRBJ1-2; D gene: TRBD1; clone size: few; CDR3 DNA: TGTGCCAGCAGTTACTCGCCCTACGGGACAGGTCCCTTC; CDR3 protein: CASSYSPYGTGPF
V gene: TRBV28; J gene: TRBJ1-2; D gene: -; clone size: -; CDR3 DNA: TGTGCCAGCAGTTTTAACTGGGGGCTTGGAGGCTACACCTTC; CDR3 protein: CASSFNWGLGGYTF
V gene: TRBV5-1; J gene: TRBJ1-1; D gene: -; clone size: few; CDR3 DNA: TGCGCCAGCAGCCCCCGATCGACAGGAGGTGACACTGAAGCTTTCTTT; CDR3 protein: CASSPRSTGGDTEAFF
V gene: TRBV5-1; J gene: TRBJ1-4; D gene: -; clone size: -; CDR3 DNA: TGCGCCAGCAGCCCGATTTCGACAGGTCTCGGGGAAAAACTGTTTTTT; CDR3 protein: CASSPISTGLGEKLFF
V gene: TRBV6-5; J gene: TRBJ2-3; D gene: -; clone size: -; CDR3 DNA: TGTACCAGCAGGATCCAGGGAGCAGATACGCAGTATTTT; CDR3 protein: CTSRIQGADTQYF
V gene: TRBV29-1; J gene: TRBJ2-3; D gene: -; clone size: once; CDR3 DNA: TGCAGCGGCCTAACAGGGTCGGCAGATACGCAGTATTTT; CDR3 protein: CSGLTGSADTQYF
V gene: TRBV6-6; J gene: TRBJ1-6; D gene: -; clone size: -; CDR3 DNA: TGTGCCAGCAGTTACGCGCGAGCGTCCAAACATTATAATTCACCCCTCCACTTT; CDR3 protein: CASSYARASKHYNSPLHF
V gene: TRBV12-3/TRBV12-4; J gene: TRBJ2-3; D gene: TRBD2; clone size: -; CDR3 DNA: TGTGCCAGCAGCCTGGGACTAGCGGGGACCGGTGGTACGCAGTATTTT; CDR3 protein: CASSLGLAGTGGTQYF
V gene: TRBV7-2; J gene: TRBJ2-7; D gene: -; clone size: few; CDR3 DNA: TGTGCCAGCAGCTTAGGATCCTTGCAGGGTATATACGAGCAGTACTTC; CDR3 protein: CASSLGSLQGIYEQYF
V gene: TRBV11-2; J gene: TRBJ1-5; D gene: -; clone size: -; CDR3 DNA: TGTGCCAGCAGCTTAACCGCCGGGACGAAGCGGATTCAGCCCCAGCATTTT; CDR3 protein: CASSLTAGTKRIQPQHF
V gene: TRBV5-6; J gene: TRBJ1-5; D gene: TRBD1; clone size: -; CDR3 DNA: TGTGCCAGCAGTTACAGGGGAATATGGGAAAGCAATCAGCCCCAGCATTTT; CDR3 protein: CASSYRGIWESNQPQHF
V gene: TRBV5-1; J gene: TRBJ2-1; D gene: -; clone size: -; CDR3 DNA: TGCGCCAGCAGCTTGGCGGATGGAGGTGAGCAGTTCTTC; CDR3 protein: CASSLADGGEQFF
V gene: TRBV6-2/TRBV6-3; J gene: TRBJ1-1; D gene: TRBD1; clone size: few; CDR3 DNA: TGTGCCAGCAGAAGGGGACAGTACCCGAACACTGAAGCTTTCTTT; CDR3 protein: CASRRGQYPNTEAFF